This T cell receptor (beta chain) was observed in a study of blood T cell repertoires in COVID-19. Overall study context: Collection of acute and convalescent COVID-19 samples took place in the United States, Italy and Spain. The cDNA or gDNA used as material had been derived from T cells, B-cell-depleted T cells, or PBMCs.

Seattle patients were enrolled while actively infected and followed longitudinally. In the original processing: Estimates of nucleated cell counts were drawn from the amplification of reference gene primers. Produced via immunoSEQ multiplex PCR; TCRdb's table is partial and in-frame only. V and J calls and clone size are those listed in that table; D and trimming were worked out from the DNA. Here the sample spans 150,000 to 200,000 clones, 94% being singletons. J gave up 3 bases and V 1 base, and 4 bases lay outside the gene matches. CDR3 size: 16 residues. Germline CDR1 reads LGHNA; CDR2 reads YNFKEQ.

The chain links TRBV4-2 to TRBJ2-3; 10 bases map to TRBD2. The receptor was isolated from a man aged 25-45 years with COVID-19, enrolled during active disease. The material sequenced was peripheral blood. The CDR3 sequence is CASSQAGTSDTDTQYF. The CDR3, as DNA: TGTGCCAGCAGCCAAGCCGGGACTAGCGATACAGATACGCAGTATTTT.